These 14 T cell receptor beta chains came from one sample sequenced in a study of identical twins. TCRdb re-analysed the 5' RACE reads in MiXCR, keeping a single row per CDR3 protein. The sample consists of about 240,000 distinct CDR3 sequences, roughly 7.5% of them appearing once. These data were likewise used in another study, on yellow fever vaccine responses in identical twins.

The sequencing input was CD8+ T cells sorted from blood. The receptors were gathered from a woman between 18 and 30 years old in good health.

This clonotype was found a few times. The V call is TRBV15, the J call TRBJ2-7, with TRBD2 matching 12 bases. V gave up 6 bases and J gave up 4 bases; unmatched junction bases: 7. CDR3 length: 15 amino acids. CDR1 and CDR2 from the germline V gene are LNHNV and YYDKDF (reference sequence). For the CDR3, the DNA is TGTGCCACCAGTTCTAGCGGGAGGGCCTTATACGAGCAGTACTTC. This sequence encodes CATSSSGRALYEQYF.

DNA for the CDR3: TGTGCCAGCAGTGAAGCGTGGGGCTCCTACGAGCAGTACGTC. This encodes CASSEAWGSYEQYV. V gene TRBV6-1 combines with J gene TRBJ2-7; D remains ambiguous. Germline V CDR1 and CDR2: MNHNS, SASEGT. This CDR3 region has 14 residues. V was trimmed by 0 bases and J by 0 bases, leaving 6 bases between them.

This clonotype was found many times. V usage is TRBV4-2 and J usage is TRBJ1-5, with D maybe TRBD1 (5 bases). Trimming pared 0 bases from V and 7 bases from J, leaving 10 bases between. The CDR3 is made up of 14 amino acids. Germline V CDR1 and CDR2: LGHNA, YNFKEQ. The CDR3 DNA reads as TGTGCCAGCAGCCAAGACATGGGGACCCAGCCCCAGCATTTT. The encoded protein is CASSQDMGTQPQHF.

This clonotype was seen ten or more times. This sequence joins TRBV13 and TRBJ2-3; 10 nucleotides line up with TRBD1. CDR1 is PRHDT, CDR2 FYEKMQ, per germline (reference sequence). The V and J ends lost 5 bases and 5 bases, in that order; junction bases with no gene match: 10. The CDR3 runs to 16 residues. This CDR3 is CASSPKGTGEGDTQYF. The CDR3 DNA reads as TGTGCCAGCAGCCCAAAGGGGACAGGGGAGGGAGATACGCAGTATTTT. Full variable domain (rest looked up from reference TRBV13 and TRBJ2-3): AAGVIQSPRHLIKEKRETATLKCYPIPRHDTVYWYQQGPGQDPQFLISFYEKMQSDKGSIPDRFSAQQFSDYHSELNMSSLELGDSALYFCASSPKGTGEGDTQYFGPGTRLTVL.

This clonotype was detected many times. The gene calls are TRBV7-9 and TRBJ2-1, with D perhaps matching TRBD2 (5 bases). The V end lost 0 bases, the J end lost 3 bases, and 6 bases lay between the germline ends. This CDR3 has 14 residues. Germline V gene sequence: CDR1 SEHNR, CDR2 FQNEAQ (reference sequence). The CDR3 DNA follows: TGTGCCAGCAGCTTAGCGGAGGTCTACAATGAGCAGTTCTTC. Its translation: CASSLAEVYNEQFF.

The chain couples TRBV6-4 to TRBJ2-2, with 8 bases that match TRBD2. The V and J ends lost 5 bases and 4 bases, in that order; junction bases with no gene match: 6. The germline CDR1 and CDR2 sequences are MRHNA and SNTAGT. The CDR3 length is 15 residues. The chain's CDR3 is CASSNSGDGTGELFF. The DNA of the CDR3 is TGTGCCAGCAGTAATAGCGGGGACGGCACCGGGGAGCTGTTTTTT.

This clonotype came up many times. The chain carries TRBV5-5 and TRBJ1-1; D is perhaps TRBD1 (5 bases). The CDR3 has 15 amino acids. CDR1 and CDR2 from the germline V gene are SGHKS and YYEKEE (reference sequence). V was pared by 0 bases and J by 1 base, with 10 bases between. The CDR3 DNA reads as TGTGCCAGCAGCTTGGCCGGAGGGGCGAACACTGAAGCTTTCTTT. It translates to CASSLAGGANTEAFF.

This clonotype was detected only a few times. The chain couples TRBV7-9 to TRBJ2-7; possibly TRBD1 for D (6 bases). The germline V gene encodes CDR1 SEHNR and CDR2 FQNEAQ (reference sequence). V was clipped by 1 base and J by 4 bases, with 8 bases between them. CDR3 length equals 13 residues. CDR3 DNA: TGTGCCAGCAGCTTAGGGACAGAATACGAGCAGTACTTC. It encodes CASSLGTEYEQYF.

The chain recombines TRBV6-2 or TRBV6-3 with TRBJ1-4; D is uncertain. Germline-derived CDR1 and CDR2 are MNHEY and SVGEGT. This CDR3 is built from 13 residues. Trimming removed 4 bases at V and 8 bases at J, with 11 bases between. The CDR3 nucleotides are TGTGCCAGCAGTTTACGGTTCTGGGAAAAACTGTTTTTT. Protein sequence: CASSLRFWEKLFF.

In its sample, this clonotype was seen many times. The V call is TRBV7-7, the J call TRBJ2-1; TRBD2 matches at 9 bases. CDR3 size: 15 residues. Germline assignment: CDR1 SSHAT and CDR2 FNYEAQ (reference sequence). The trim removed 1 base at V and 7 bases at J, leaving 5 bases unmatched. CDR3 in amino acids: CASSLGGGAGNEQFF. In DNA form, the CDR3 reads TGTGCCAGCAGCTTAGGCGGGGGGGCCGGGAATGAGCAGTTCTTC.

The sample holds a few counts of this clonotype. CDR3 bases: TGTGCCAGCAGAGGGGGGTATGAGCAGTTCTTC. Protein product: CASRGGYEQFF. The chain is built from TRBV2 and TRBJ2-1; either TRBD1 or TRBD2 may supply D (6 bases each). V was pared by 6 bases and J by 8 bases, with 8 bases between. CDR3 length equals 11 residues. The germline gives CDR1 SNHLY, CDR2 FYNNEI.

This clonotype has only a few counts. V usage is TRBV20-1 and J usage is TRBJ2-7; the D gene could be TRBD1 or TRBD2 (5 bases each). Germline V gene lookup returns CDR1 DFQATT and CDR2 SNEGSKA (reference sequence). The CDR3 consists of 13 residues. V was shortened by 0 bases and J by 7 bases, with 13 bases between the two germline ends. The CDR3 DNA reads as TGCAGTGCTAGAGATGGGACGTCGGGGGAGCAGTACTTC. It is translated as CSARDGTSGEQYF.

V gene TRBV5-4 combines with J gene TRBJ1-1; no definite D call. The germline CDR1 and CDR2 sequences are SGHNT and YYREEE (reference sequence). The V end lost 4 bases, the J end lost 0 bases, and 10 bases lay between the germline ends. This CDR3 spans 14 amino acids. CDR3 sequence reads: CASSRGEVNTEAFF. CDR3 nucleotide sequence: TGTGCCAGCAGCCGTGGTGAGGTGAACACTGAAGCTTTCTTT.

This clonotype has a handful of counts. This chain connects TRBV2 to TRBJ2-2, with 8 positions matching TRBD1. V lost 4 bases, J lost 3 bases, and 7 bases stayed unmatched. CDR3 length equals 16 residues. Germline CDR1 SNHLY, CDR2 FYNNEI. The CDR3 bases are TGTGCCAGCAGTGCCCGGACAGGGCGGGACACCGGGGAGCTGTTTTTT. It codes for CASSARTGRDTGELFF.